This T cell receptor beta chain was obtained from a study of early T cells in non-severe SARS-CoV-2 infection. At the level of the study: Sequencing was performed on bulk RNA from unsorted whole blood, leaving chains unpaired.

The germline V gene has CDR1 MNHEY and CDR2 SVGAGI. The CDR3 is 16 amino acids. Trimming shortened V by 5 bases and J by 0 bases, and 15 bases separated the two germline ends. Unique molecular identifiers (one per individual cDNA molecule) were attached. TCRdb used MiXCR to reprocess the 5' RACE reads, holding one entry per CDR3 protein. In the table there are fewer than 35,000 distinct CDR3 sequences, about 5% of which are singletons. This clonotype turned up a few times. The antigen is undetermined. Study results and limitations: In VDJdb matching, anti-spike CD8 responses were favored while private and CD4 specificities went missing.

Material: whole blood. The rearrangement links TRBV6-5 to TRBJ2-3; D might be TRBD1 (5 bases). This TCR was sampled from an adult who was a healthcare worker with PCR-confirmed SARS-CoV-2 infection or an uninfected control (not recorded which). For the CDR3, the DNA is TGTGCCAGCAGTCCCCCGATGGGGCCCAGCACAGATACGCAGTATTTT. It encodes CASSPPMGPSTDTQYF.